This T cell receptor beta chain was recorded in a study of blood T cell repertoires in COVID-19. Sequencing was performed with immunoSEQ multiplex PCR; in TCRdb, only in-frame clones are kept and a portion is missing. The top ten clones hold about 17% of a sample with about 130,000 clones, around 80% of them seen once. V was clipped by 3 bases and J by 5 bases, with 11 bases between them. CDR1 DFQATT and CDR2 SNEGSKA come from the germline V gene (reference sequence). This CDR3 contains 13 residues. The chain employs TRBV20-1 and TRBJ2-1; TRBD2 might be the D (5 bases). The sequence derives from a man aged 25 to 40 with COVID-19, enrolled during active disease. Source material: peripheral blood. The DNA of the CDR3 is TGCAGTGCTAGTCCCTGGACTGACAATGAGCAGTTCTTC. Translation gives CSASPWTDNEQFF.